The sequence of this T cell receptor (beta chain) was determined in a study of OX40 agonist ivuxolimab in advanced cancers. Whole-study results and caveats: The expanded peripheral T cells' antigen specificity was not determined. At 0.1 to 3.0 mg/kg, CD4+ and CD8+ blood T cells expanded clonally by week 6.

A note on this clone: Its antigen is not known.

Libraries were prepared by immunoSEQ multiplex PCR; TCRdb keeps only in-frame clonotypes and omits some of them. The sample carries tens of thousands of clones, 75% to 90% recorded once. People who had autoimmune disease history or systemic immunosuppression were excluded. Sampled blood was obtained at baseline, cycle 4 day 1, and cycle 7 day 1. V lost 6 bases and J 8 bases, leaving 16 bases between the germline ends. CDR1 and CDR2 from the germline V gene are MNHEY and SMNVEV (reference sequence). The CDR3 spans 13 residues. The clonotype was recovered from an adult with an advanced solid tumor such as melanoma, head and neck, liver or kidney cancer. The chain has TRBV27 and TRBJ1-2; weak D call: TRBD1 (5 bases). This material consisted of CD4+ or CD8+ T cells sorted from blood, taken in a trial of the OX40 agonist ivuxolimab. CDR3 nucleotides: TGTGCCAGCAGAAGAGGGGTAGTAGAGGGCTACACCTTC. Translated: CASRRGVVEGYTF.